The present entry profiles one TCR beta chain with its context. Its specificity is unknown. This sample was included in a study of cytomegalovirus exposure and HLA in healthy donors. Findings of the study overall: Roughly uniform sequencing depth across donors was assumed, possibly incorrectly. There was a cluster of highly shared sequence variants that was likely a sequencing artifact. For TCR beta chains, V- and J-gene trimming was later linked to a missense DCLRE1C variant.

PCR was performed using 60 Vbeta and 13 Jbeta primers. Using immunoSEQ multiplex PCR, the repertoire was profiled, and TCRdb retains in-frame clones only, with some absent. The sample includes 120,000 to 150,000 clones, 76% of them seen just once. Germline V gene lookup returns CDR1 SQVTM and CDR2 ANQGSEA. V shed 5 bases and J 0 bases; nucleotides not matched to a gene: 3. The CDR3 runs 14 residues. The clonotype originates from a woman aged 40 to 49 in good health and CMV-seronegative. The sequenced sample was PBMCs. The rearrangement uses TRBV29-1 and TRBJ2-2, with 7 bases fitting TRBD1. Here the CDR3 DNA reads TGCAGCGTTAGAGGGGGCACGAACACCGGGGAGCTGTTTTTT. Its translation: CSVRGGTNTGELFF.